This T cell receptor (beta chain) emerged from a study of CD8+CD57+ T cells in acquired aplastic anemia. Whoever was chosen for sequencing had shown CD8+CD57+ cell expansion by flow cytometry. Profiles of TCR beta VDJ and CDR3 were generated from a genomic DNA template. TCRdb analysed the reads with MiXCR anew, one entry per CDR3 protein. This sample has about 200,000 distinct CDR3 sequences, with around 49% found just once. This CDR3 has 13 amino acids. CDR1 is SGHVS and CDR2 is FQNEAQ in the germline V gene. Trimming removed 6 bases from V and 8 bases from J, with 11 bases in between. The chain uses TRBV7-8 and TRBJ1-6; D uncertain. The sequencing sample was made of sorted CD4+, CD8+, or CD8+CD57+ T cells (not recorded which) from PBMCs. The TCR sequence derives from a human donor with aplastic anemia. The CDR3 DNA reads as TGTGCCAGCAGTTTACAAGAGGATTCACCCCTCCACTTT. This sequence encodes CASSLQEDSPLHF.